Each of the 18 T cell receptor beta chains below was sequenced from the same sample in a study of human T cells and chemical hapten exposure. Time point indicated: patch test 2, 6 weeks after DPC sensitization. The treatment was: therapeutic diphenylcyclopropenone sensitization with weekly scalp DPC. MiXCR, run by TCRdb on the RACE reads, gives a single entry per CDR3 protein. The table includes approximately 90,000 distinct CDR3 sequences, about 10% detected once. The sample consisted of whole blood, taken in connection with sensitization to the hapten diphenylcyclopropenone (DPC). The source is a man aged 40-50 years with alopecia areata. Some clones in this sample may be carry-over from other donors' samples.

This chain links TRBV10-3 with TRBJ2-1; 13 positions match TRBD2. CDR1 and CDR2 (germline): ENHRY, SYGVKD. This CDR3 contains 15 residues. With 6 bases clipped from V and 9 bases from J, the junction kept 8 bases outside the gene matches. The DNA for the CDR3 is TGTGCCATCAGAGGGACTAGCGGGGTCTCTTCTGAGCAGTTCTTC. This translates into CAIRGTSGVSSEQFF.

This clonotype was detected only a few times. The DNA of the CDR3 is TGTGCCAGCAGTTCCAATGGGCAGGGGAGACCGTTCTTC. Amino acids: CASSSNGQGRPFF. The chain has TRBV6-6 and TRBJ2-1; D is perhaps TRBD1 (6 bases). V lost 4 bases, J lost 15 bases, and 19 bases lay in between. Germline CDR1 reads MNHNY; CDR2 reads SVGAGI (reference sequence). The CDR3 contains 13 residues.

The rearrangement links TRBV19 to TRBJ2-1, with D perhaps given as TRBD1 or TRBD2 (5 bases each). The CDR3 covers 14 residues. Trimming removed 5 bases from V and 0 bases from J, with 8 bases in between. Looked up from germline, CDR1 is LNHDA and CDR2 is SQIVND (reference sequence). The CDR3 protein is CASSDGGSYNEQFF. The CDR3 coding sequence is TGTGCCAGTAGTGATGGGGGCTCCTACAATGAGCAGTTCTTC.

The genes are TRBV27 and TRBJ2-3; no firm D call. CDR1 MNHEY and CDR2 SMNVEV come from the germline V gene (reference sequence). CDR3 length: 14 residues. V was clipped by 8 bases and J by 4 bases, with 16 bases between them. CDR3 in amino acids: CASGSRLLPDTQYF. CDR3 in DNA: TGTGCCAGCGGCTCCCGTCTGTTGCCAGATACGCAGTATTTT.

This clonotype occurred many times. The rearrangement uses TRBV12-3 or TRBV12-4 and TRBJ1-5; D is unclear. The ends were cut back, 3 bases at V and 1 base at J, with 7 bases in the middle. The length of the CDR3 is 14 residues. This CDR3 reads CASSLPGSNQPQHF. The CDR3 DNA follows: TGTGCCAGCAGTTTGCCGGGGAGCAATCAGCCCCAGCATTTT.

This clonotype was seen many times. This chain connects TRBV5-1 to TRBJ2-1; 10 bases are a match to TRBD2. The CDR3 covers 15 residues. J was trimmed by 7 bases and V by 0 bases; bases with no gene match: 4. CDR1 is SGHRS, CDR2 YFSETQ, per germline. The CDR3 DNA follows: TGCGCCAGCAGCTTGGGGACTAGCGGCCTGAATGAGCAGTTCTTC. It translates to CASSLGTSGLNEQFF.

This clonotype came up a few times. V gene TRBV2 combines with J gene TRBJ2-1, with TRBD1 matching 11 bases. This CDR3 is 15 amino acids long. With 8 bases clipped from V and 7 bases from J, the junction kept 10 bases outside the gene matches. Germline CDR1 and CDR2: SNHLY and FYNNEI. Written as DNA, the CDR3 is TGTGCCAGCGTAATGGGGACAGGGGGGAAAAATGAGCAGTTCTTC. Translated: CASVMGTGGKNEQFF.

This clonotype was observed a few times. The genes are TRBV20-1 and TRBJ2-7; 11 bases line up with TRBD2. The V gene's germline CDR1 is DFQATT and CDR2 SNEGSKA (reference sequence). The CDR3 is made up of 14 amino acids. V shed 6 bases, J shed 3 bases, and the junction held 7 bases outside the gene matches. The CDR3 is CSASRLAGIYEQYF. The CDR3 DNA sequence: TGCAGTGCCTCACGACTAGCGGGGATCTACGAGCAGTACTTC.

The J gene is TRBJ1-4, the V gene TRBV20-1, with no clear D. The CDR3 sequence is 14 residues long. Germline V gives CDR1 DFQATT, CDR2 SNEGSKA (reference sequence). The V gene lost 5 bases and the J gene lost 7 bases, with 17 bases spanning the gap. CDR3 sequence: CSAGLGKYSEKLFF. CDR3 in DNA: TGCAGTGCTGGGTTGGGGAAGTATAGTGAAAAACTGTTTTTT.

This chain links TRBV18 with TRBJ1-5; maybe TRBD1 (6 bases). Germline V gene sequence: CDR1 KGHSH, CDR2 LQKENI. CDR3 length: 11 residues. Trimming shortened V by 2 bases and J by 11 bases, and 7 bases separated the two germline ends. CDR3 region: CASSPGQTQHF. Here the CDR3 DNA reads TGTGCCAGCTCACCAGGACAGACCCAGCATTTT. The full variable domain, rest sourced from reference TRBV18 and TRBJ1-5, is NAGVMQNPRHLVRRRGQEARLRCSPMKGHSHVYWYRQLPEEGLKFMVYLQKENIIDESGMPKERFSAEFPKEGPSILRIQQVVRGDSAAYFCASSPGQTQHFGDGTRLSIL.

The CDR3 protein is CSASVRSPSTDTQYF. CDR3 in DNA: TGCAGTGCTAGTGTGCGGTCACCTAGCACAGATACGCAGTATTTT. The rearrangement links TRBV20-1 to TRBJ2-3; D not resolved. V dropped 3 bases and J dropped 0 bases, with 13 bases sitting between them. Germline V lookup: CDR1 DFQATT, CDR2 SNEGSKA (reference sequence). The CDR3 is 15 residues long.

This clonotype has ten or more counts. The chain employs TRBV14 and TRBJ2-1; perhaps D is TRBD1 or TRBD2 (7 bases each). V shed 2 bases and J shed 12 bases, with 23 bases lying between them. Germline CDR1 is SGHDN and CDR2 is FVKESK. The CDR3 runs to 16 residues. The CDR3 spells CASSQLGGTDPGGQFF. The CDR3 coding sequence is TGTGCCAGCAGCCAATTGGGAGGGACGGACCCAGGGGGGCAGTTCTTC.

This clonotype was observed a few times. V is TRBV25-1 and J is TRBJ2-1; 8 nucleotides align to TRBD2. There are 15 residues in the CDR3. V lost 7 bases and J lost 0; bases outside the gene matches: 5. CDR1 and CDR2 from the germline V gene are MGHDK and SYGVNS. The CDR3 loop is CASNRAGASYNEQFF. In DNA, the CDR3 is TGTGCCAGCAACCGAGCGGGGGCCTCCTACAATGAGCAGTTCTTC.

This clonotype was observed many times. The V and J genes are TRBV20-1 and TRBJ2-5, with D perhaps matching TRBD1 or TRBD2 (6 bases each). The CDR3 spans 11 residues. Germline-derived CDR1 and CDR2 are DFQATT and SNEGSKA (reference sequence). Trimming took 7 bases from V and 5 from J, leaving 11 bases between them. The DNA for the CDR3 is TGCAGTGGAGAGGGGGGCGAGACCCAGTACTTC. It yields the protein CSGEGGETQYF.

The genes are TRBV6-1 and TRBJ2-3; 12 nucleotides agree with TRBD1. CDR3 length equals 20 residues. The germline gives CDR1 MNHNS, CDR2 SASEGT. With V trimmed by 6 bases and J by 2 bases, 18 bases remained unmatched. In DNA, the CDR3 is TGTGCCAGCAGCAAAAGGCCCGGGACAGGGGGCTCCCGGCTCACAGATACGCAGTATTTT. This translates into CASSKRPGTGGSRLTDTQYF.

Ten or more counts support this clonotype. The rearrangement joins TRBV5-1 to TRBJ1-4; 7 nucleotides line up with TRBD1. After removal of 0 bases from V and 3 bases from J, the junction contained 8 bases not matched to a gene. The CDR3 is made up of 17 amino acids. Germline lookup yields CDR1 SGHRS and CDR2 YFSETQ. CDR3 amino acids: CASSLGPKGAANEKLFF. Here the CDR3 DNA reads TGCGCCAGCAGCTTGGGACCTAAGGGGGCGGCTAATGAAAAACTGTTTTTT.

In this sample, this clonotype turned up once. The rearrangement links TRBV9 to TRBJ2-1; 8 nucleotides agree with TRBD2. CDR3 length: 17 residues. Germline lookup yields CDR1 SGDLS and CDR2 YYNGEE. V shed 0 bases and J 7 bases; nucleotides not matched to a gene: 12. The CDR3 region is CASSVDGGASFNNEQFF. As DNA, the CDR3 is TGTGCCAGCAGCGTAGACGGGGGGGCGAGCTTTAATAATGAGCAGTTCTTC.

This chain joins TRBV29-1 and TRBJ2-3; maybe TRBD1 (5 bases). This CDR3 contains 12 residues. Trimming cost V 4 bases and J 7 bases, with 12 bases left between them. Germline CDR1 reads SQVTM; CDR2 reads ANQGSEA. In DNA, the CDR3 is TGCAGCGTTGTCTGGGGCAGAAATACGCAGTATTTT. This sequence encodes CSVVWGRNTQYF.